This TCR beta chain was identified in a study of PD-1 blockade in classical Hodgkin lymphoma. Study results and caveats: CD4+ TCR diversity rose significantly by C4D1, and CD8+ TCR diversity did not.

Patients all relapsed after autologous stem cell transplantation, and there was variation in brentuximab vedotin exposure. As regards this clone: Antigen specificity is unknown.

TCRdb keeps only in-frame clones here, not all; method: immunoSEQ multiplex PCR. The sample yields around 20,000 clones, around 75% seen once. Germline V gene lookup returns CDR1 LNHDA and CDR2 SQIVND (reference sequence). Trimming removed 7 bases at V and 6 bases at J, with 15 bases between. The CDR3 contains 14 residues. This specimen was peripheral blood mononuclear cells (PBMCs), taken at baseline. The receptor's source is a human donor with classical Hodgkin lymphoma. This sequence joins TRBV19 and TRBJ2-2; TRBD1 might be the D (5 bases). DNA for the CDR3: TGTGCCAGTAATGCGTTACAGGTGGCCGGGGAGCTGTTTTTT. This translates into CASNALQVAGELFF.